Each of the 4 T cell receptor beta chains below was sequenced from the same sample in a study of T cell repertoires in cytomegalovirus infection. MiXCR, applied by TCRdb to the reads, yields one record per CDR3 protein. The table includes 830,000 or so distinct CDR3 sequences, 30% to 35% detected once. Their cognate antigens are unknown. Sequences were derived from cultured CD8+ T cells from PBMCs, sampled from culture after CMV antigen stimulation. Source of these receptors: a human donor in good health (CMV status not recorded). Some clones in this sample may be carry-over from other donors' samples.

The genes are TRBV4-1 and TRBJ1-3; D gene unclear. V was cut by 1 base and J by 0 bases, with 10 bases left in between. In germline, CDR1 is MGHRA, CDR2 YSYEKL. CDR3 length equals 16 residues. The CDR3 here is CASSQGGMNSGNTIYF. Here the CDR3 DNA reads TGCGCCAGCAGCCAAGGAGGCATGAACTCTGGAAACACCATATATTTT.

This clonotype was counted between two and nine times. V usage is TRBV7-2 and J usage is TRBJ2-7; 12 bases are shared with TRBD1. Losses at the gene ends were 5 bases for V and 4 bases for J; bases not matched to a gene: 9. This CDR3 comprises 16 residues. Germline assignment: CDR1 SGHTA and CDR2 FQGNSA. The CDR3, as DNA: TGTGCCAGCAGCGGCTACAAGGGACAGGGGGCGTACGAGCAGTACGTC. Protein product: CASSGYKGQGAYEQYV.

This clonotype was observed a few times. The chain recombines TRBV7-6 with TRBJ2-7, with TRBD2 matching over 7 bases. There are 13 residues in the CDR3. Germline V gene lookup returns CDR1 SGHVS and CDR2 FNYEAQ. V trimming: 6 bases; J trimming: 4 bases; junction bases outside the gene matches: 6. CDR3 coding DNA: TGTGCCAGCAGTTCTGGGGACTATTACGAGCAGTACGTC. This codes for CASSSGDYYEQYV.

Many counts were recorded for this clonotype. This chain links TRBV27 with TRBJ1-1, with 9 nucleotides matching TRBD1. In germline, CDR1 is MNHEY, CDR2 SMNVEV (reference sequence). The CDR3 loop spans 14 amino acids. J lost 2 bases, V lost 6 bases, and 4 bases had no gene match. CDR3 bases: TGTGCCAGCAGACAGGGGGCCCTTAACACTGAAGCTTTCTTT. It is translated as CASRQGALNTEAFF.